The clone carrying this T cell receptor beta chain was detected many times. Its antigen is not known. The data belong to a study of blood T cells in healthy people across ages. Points from the study as a whole: Underestimates were what the diversity estimates from one million T cells were considered to be. Both higher diversity and more naive CD4+ cells marked long-lived donors when set against aged donors. Unsorted PBMCs blocked a conclusive comparison of naive and antigen-experienced cells.

CDR3 size: 11 residues. The germline CDR1 and CDR2 sequences are SQVTM and ANQGSEA. Trimming shortened V by 4 bases and J by 6 bases, and 9 bases separated the two germline ends. Together with a sample-barcoded 5' primer, a J-beta primer mix was included in a second PCR lasting about 6 to 12 cycles. Every molecule of cDNA carried a tag from a template-switch adaptor with 12 random nucleotides. TCRdb passed the 5' RACE reads through MiXCR, listing each CDR3 protein once. The repertoire consists of fewer than 900,000 distinct CDR3 sequences, with about 40% occurring once and the leading ten covering 20% to 25%.

This clonotype was sampled from an older woman in good health. The J gene is TRBJ1-2, the V gene TRBV29-1; D gene unclear. The sequenced material came from blood. CDR3 protein: CSVGAGDGYTF. The CDR3 coding sequence is TGCAGCGTTGGCGCCGGGGATGGCTACACCTTC. The whole variable domain, remainder taken from reference TRBV29-1 and TRBJ1-2, is SAVISQKPSRDICQRGTSLTIQCQVDSQVTMMFWYRQQPGQSLTLIATANQGSEATYESGFVIDKFPISRPNLTFSTLTVSNMSPEDSSIYLCSVGAGDGYTFGSGTRLTVV.